The rows below give T cell receptor beta chains drawn from one sample of a study of response to subunit inactivated influenza vaccine. TCRdb itself ran the RT-PCR reads through MiXCR, one entry per CDR3 protein. The profile shows just over 300,000 distinct CDR3 sequences, 21% of them singletons. The specimen was PBMCs from blood, collected about 20 months after vaccination. The source is a man between 50 and 75 years old who received an inactivated influenza vaccine. CDR3s leave out the opening cysteine and the closing phenylalanine or tryptophan. A D gene is named only where the DNA matches it firmly.

NA 11 TRBV3-1 ASSPTDYYGYT
TRBD1 11 TRBV29-1 SVAGTGKETQY
NA 11 TRBV18 ASSPQGRTEAF
TRBD2 13 TRBV19 ASSRTSGGPETQY
TRBD1 12 TRBV14 ASNRQGVSYEQY
NA 11 TRBV12-3/TRBV12-4 ASIGQLNTEAF
NA 15 TRBV9 ASSAQAGTMYQETQY
NA 9 TRBV6-5 ASRDGVGAF
NA 12 TRBV30 AWRQQGSNTEAF
NA 15 TRBV12-3/TRBV12-4 ASTIRGMGSGANVLT
NA 14 TRBV20-1 SASRGPSREDSPLH